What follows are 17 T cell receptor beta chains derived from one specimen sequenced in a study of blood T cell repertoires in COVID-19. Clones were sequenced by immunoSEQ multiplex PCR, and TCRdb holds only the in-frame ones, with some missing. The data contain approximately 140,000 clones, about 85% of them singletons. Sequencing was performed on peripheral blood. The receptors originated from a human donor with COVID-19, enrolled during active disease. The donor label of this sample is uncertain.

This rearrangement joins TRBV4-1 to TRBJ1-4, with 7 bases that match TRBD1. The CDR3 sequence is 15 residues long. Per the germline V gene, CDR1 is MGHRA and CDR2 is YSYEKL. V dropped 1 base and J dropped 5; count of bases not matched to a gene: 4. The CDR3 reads CASSQVSGQNEKLFF. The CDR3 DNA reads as TGCGCCAGCAGCCAAGTTTCGGGACAGAATGAAAAACTGTTTTTT.

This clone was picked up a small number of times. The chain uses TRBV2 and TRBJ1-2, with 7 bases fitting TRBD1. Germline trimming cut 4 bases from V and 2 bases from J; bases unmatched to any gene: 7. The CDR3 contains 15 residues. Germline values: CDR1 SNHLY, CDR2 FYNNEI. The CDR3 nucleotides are TGTGCCAGCAGTGTTACCGGGACAGAGAACTATGGCTACACCTTC. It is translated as CASSVTGTENYGYTF.

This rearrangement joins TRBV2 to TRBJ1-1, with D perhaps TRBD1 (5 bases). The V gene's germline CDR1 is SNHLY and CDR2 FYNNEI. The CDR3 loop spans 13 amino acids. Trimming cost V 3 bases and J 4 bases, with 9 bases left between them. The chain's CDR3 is CASSEGGTTEAFF. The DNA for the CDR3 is TGTGCCAGCAGTGAGGGGGGGACCACTGAAGCTTTCTTT.

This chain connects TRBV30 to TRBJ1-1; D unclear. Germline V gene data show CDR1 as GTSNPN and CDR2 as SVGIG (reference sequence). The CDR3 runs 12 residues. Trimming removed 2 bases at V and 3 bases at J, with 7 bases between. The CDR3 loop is CAWSYSYTEAFF. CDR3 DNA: TGTGCCTGGAGTTACAGCTACACTGAAGCTTTCTTT.

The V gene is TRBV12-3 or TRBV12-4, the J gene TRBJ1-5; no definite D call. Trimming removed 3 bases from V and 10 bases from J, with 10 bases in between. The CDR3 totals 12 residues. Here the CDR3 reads CASSFLGGPQHF. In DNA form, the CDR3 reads TGTGCCAGCAGTTTTTTAGGCGGTCCCCAGCATTTT.

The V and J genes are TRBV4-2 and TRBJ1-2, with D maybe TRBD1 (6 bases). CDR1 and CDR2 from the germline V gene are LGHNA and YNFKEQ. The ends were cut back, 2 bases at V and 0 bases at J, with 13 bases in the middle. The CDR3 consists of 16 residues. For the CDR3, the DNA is TGTGCCAGCAGCCAAAATTGGGACAATCCTAACTATGGCTACACCTTC. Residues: CASSQNWDNPNYGYTF.

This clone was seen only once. The CDR3 DNA is TGTGCCACCAGCAGAGCTAGGACAGGGGAGGTAGTGGCCAAAAACATTCAGTACTTC. Its protein is CATSRARTGEVVAKNIQYF. The chain combines TRBV15 with TRBJ2-4, with 9 bases identical to TRBD1. Trimming removed 1 base from V and 1 base from J; junction bases left unmatched: 11. Germline-derived CDR1 and CDR2 are LNHNV and YYDKDF (reference sequence). The CDR3 contains 19 residues.

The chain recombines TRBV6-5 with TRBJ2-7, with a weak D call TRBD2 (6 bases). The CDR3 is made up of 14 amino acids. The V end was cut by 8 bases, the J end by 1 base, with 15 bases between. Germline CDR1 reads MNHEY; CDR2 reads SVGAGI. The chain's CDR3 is CASAREEESYEQYF. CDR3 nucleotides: TGTGCCAGCGCCAGGGAGGAAGAGTCCTACGAGCAGTACTTC.

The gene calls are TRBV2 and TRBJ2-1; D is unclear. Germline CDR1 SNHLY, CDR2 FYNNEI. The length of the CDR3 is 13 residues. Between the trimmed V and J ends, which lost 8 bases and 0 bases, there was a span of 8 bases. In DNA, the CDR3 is TGTGCCAGCTCCCAGGCCTCCTACAATGAGCAGTTCTTC. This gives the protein CASSQASYNEQFF.

In DNA form, the CDR3 reads TGTGCCAGCAGCCAAACTCGGACAGGGGGAAACGAGCAGTACTTC. It translates to CASSQTRTGGNEQYF. V and J are TRBV27 and TRBJ2-7; 10 bases map to TRBD1. Germline CDR1 reads MNHEY; CDR2 reads SMNVEV (reference sequence). The CDR3 runs to 15 residues. Trimming cost V 6 bases and J 5 bases; bases outside gene matches: 10.

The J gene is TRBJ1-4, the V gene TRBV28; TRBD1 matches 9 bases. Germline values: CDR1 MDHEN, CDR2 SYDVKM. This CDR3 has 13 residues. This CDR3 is CAIPSGQGEKLFF. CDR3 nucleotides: TGTGCAATCCCTTCGGGACAGGGCGAAAAACTGTTTTTT.

This chain's CDR3 is CATSDSTGYGYTF. The DNA for the CDR3 is TGTGCCACCAGTGACTCCACAGGGTATGGCTACACCTTC. The chain carries TRBV24-1 and TRBJ1-2; maybe TRBD1 (6 bases). CDR1 and CDR2 (germline): KGHDR, SFDVKD. The CDR3 spans 13 residues. The V and J ends lost 4 bases and 5 bases respectively, with 10 bases between them.

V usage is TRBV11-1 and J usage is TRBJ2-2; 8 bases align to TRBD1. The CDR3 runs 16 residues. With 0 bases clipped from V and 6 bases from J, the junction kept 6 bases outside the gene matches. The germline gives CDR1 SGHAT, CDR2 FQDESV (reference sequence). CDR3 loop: CASSLAQTGVPGELFF. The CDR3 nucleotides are TGTGCCAGCAGCTTAGCGCAGACAGGGGTTCCCGGGGAGCTGTTTTTT.

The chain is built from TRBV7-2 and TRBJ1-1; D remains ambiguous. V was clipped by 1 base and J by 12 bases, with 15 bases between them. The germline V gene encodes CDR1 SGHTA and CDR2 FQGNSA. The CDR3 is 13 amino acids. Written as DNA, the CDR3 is TGTGCCAGCAGCTTAGACGGGAACTCTCTACCTTTCTTT. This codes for CASSLDGNSLPFF.

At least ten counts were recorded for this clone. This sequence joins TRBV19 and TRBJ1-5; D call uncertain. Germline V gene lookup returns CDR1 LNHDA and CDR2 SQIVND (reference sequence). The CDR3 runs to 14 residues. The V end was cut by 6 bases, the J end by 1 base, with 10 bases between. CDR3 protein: CASRDRRSNQPQHF. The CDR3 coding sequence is TGTGCCAGTAGGGATAGGAGGAGCAATCAGCCCCAGCATTTT.

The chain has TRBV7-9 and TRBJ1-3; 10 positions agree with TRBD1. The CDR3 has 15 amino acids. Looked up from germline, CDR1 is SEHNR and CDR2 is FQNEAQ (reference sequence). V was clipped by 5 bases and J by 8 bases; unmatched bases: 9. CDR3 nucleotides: TGTGCCAGCAGCCTTAGACAGGGGGCGGGAGACACCATATATTTT. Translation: CASSLRQGAGDTIYF. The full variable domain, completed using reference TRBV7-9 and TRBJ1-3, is DTGVSQNPRHKITKRGQNVTFRCDPISEHNRLYWYRQTLGQGPEFLTYFQNEAQLEKSRLLSDRFSAERPKGSFSTLEIQRTEQGDSAMYLCASSLRQGAGDTIYFGEGSWLTVV.

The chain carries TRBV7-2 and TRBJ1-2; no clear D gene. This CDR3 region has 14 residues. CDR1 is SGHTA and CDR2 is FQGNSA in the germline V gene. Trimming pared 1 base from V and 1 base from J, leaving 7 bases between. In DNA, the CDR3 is TGTGCCAGCAGCTTAGGAGGCAGTAACTATGGCTACACCTTC. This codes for CASSLGGSNYGYTF.